Sequencing of this T cell receptor beta chain was carried out in a study of blood T cell repertoires in COVID-19. The CDR3 runs 14 residues. Trimming cost V 4 bases and J 7 bases; bases outside gene matches: 3. Germline CDR1 SGHRS, CDR2 YFSETQ. Assay used: immunoSEQ multiplex PCR; TCRdb lists only in-frame clones, some missing. The sample includes more than 10,000 clones, 88% of them seen just once. Material for sequencing was peripheral blood. The chain links TRBV5-1 to TRBJ2-1; TRBD2 agrees at 12 bases. This sequence was found in a human donor in a cohort sampled during active COVID-19. CDR3: CASSPSGRANEQFF. The CDR3 DNA follows: TGCGCCAGCAGCCCTAGCGGGAGGGCAAATGAGCAGTTCTTC.